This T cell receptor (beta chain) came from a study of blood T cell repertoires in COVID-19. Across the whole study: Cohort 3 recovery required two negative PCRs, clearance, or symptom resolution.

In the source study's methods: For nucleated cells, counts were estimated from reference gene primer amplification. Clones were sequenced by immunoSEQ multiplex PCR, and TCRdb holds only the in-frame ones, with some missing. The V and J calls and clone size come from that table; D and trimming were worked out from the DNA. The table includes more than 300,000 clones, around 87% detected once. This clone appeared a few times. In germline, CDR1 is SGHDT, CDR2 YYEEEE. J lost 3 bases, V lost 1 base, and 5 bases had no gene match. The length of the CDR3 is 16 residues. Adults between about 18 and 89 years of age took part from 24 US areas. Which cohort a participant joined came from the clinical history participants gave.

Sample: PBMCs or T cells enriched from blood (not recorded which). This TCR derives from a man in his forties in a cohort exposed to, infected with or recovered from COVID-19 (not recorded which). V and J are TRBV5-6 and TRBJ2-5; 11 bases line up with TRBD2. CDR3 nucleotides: TGTGCCAGCAGCTTGTTTAGCGGGAGGGCCAAAGAGACCCAGTACTTC. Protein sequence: CASSLFSGRAKETQYF.